The present TCR beta chain was sequenced within a study of graft-versus-host responses after intestinal transplantation. The CDR3 loop spans 15 amino acids. Germline-derived CDR1 and CDR2 are MNHNS and SASEGT. Trimming pared 7 bases from V and 0 bases from J, leaving 12 bases between. TCRdb's copy holds only in-frame clones and misses some; the assay was immunoSEQ multiplex PCR. The repertoire holds some 55,000 clones, roughly 89% seen once, with roughly 5.5% in the top ten. This clonotype was sampled from a human patient who received an intestinal transplant, so some T cells may come from the graft donor. This specimen consisted of PBMCs, obtained approximately 660 days after intestinal transplant. The rearrangement links TRBV6-1 to TRBJ2-2; TRBD2 might be the D (6 bases). In DNA form, the CDR3 reads TGTGCCAGCAACCCCCGGGGGTCGAACACCGGGGAGCTGTTTTTT. It is translated as CASNPRGSNTGELFF.